The 13 T cell receptor beta chains below were found in one sample sequenced in a study of T-cell reconstitution after alpha-beta-depleted transplantation in children. Unique molecular identifiers tagged the TCRbeta library. One entry per CDR3 protein, called by TCRdb with MiXCR from the PCR reads. The sample records under 300,000 distinct CDR3 sequences, around 10% being singletons. The specimen comprised peripheral blood, sampled 180 days after TCRalphabeta/CD19-depleted stem cell transplant. The origin of the receptors is a male patient aged 2 to 9 who had a stem cell transplant for chronic granulomatous disease, so the T cells may come from the graft donor.

This clonotype was recorded many times. V usage is TRBV15 and J usage is TRBJ2-1; a weak D match, TRBD2 (5 bases). The CDR3 spans 12 residues. In germline, CDR1 is LNHNV, CDR2 YYDKDF (reference sequence). V lost 3 bases, J lost 12 bases, and 12 bases lay in between. CDR3 in amino acids: CATSSGTRTQFF. The CDR3 DNA reads TGTGCCACCAGCAGTGGTACTAGGACGCAGTTCTTC. Full variable domain (rest looked up from reference TRBV15 and TRBJ2-1): DAMVIQNPRYQVTQFGKPVTLSCSQTLNHNVMYWYQQKSSQAPKLLFHYYDKDFNNEADTPDNFQSRRPNTSFCFLDIRSPGLGDTAMYLCATSSGTRTQFFGPGTRLTVL.

In its sample, this clonotype was seen many times. This chain links TRBV12-3 or TRBV12-4 with TRBJ1-2; D unresolved. This CDR3 has 15 residues. The V gene lost 3 bases and the J gene lost 4 bases, with 15 bases spanning the gap. CDR3 bases: TGTGCCAGCAGTTTTAGCTCCGTAAGCAGCTATGGCTACACCTTC. Its protein is CASSFSSVSSYGYTF.

This clonotype has at least ten counts. The V gene is TRBV6-1, the J gene TRBJ2-5; a weak D match, TRBD1 (6 bases). Trimming stripped 8 bases from V and 5 bases from J, with 15 bases between. CDR3 length: 13 residues. In germline, CDR1 is MNHNS, CDR2 SASEGT. CDR3 amino acids: CASGSQGSETQYF. The CDR3 DNA sequence: TGTGCCAGCGGCTCACAGGGTTCGGAGACCCAGTACTTC.

This clonotype was seen at least ten times. This sequence joins TRBV12-5 and TRBJ2-3; D ambiguous. CDR1 and CDR2 (germline): LGHNT, FRNRAP. V was clipped by 4 bases and J by 4 bases, with 3 bases between them. The length of the CDR3 is 11 residues. CDR3 nucleotide sequence: TGTGCTAGTGGTTGGGCAGATACGCAGTATTTT. Translation: CASGWADTQYF. Full variable domain (rest looked up from reference TRBV12-5 and TRBJ2-3): DARVTQTPRHKVTEMGQEVTMRCQPILGHNTVFWYRQTMMQGLELLAYFRNRAPLDDSGMPKDRFSAEMPDATLATLKIQPSEPRDSAVYFCASGWADTQYFGPGTRLTVL.

In its sample, this clonotype was seen many times. The chain combines TRBV9 with TRBJ2-3, with unresolved D. CDR3 length: 13 residues. Germline-derived CDR1 and CDR2 are SGDLS and YYNGEE. V was shortened by 4 bases and J by 3 bases, with 9 bases between the two germline ends. This CDR3 is CASSTRLTDTQYF. The DNA of the CDR3 is TGTGCCAGCAGCACCAGACTTACAGATACGCAGTATTTT.

This clonotype was detected ten times or more. The chain joins TRBV15 to TRBJ2-7, with 12 bases matching TRBD1. The germline V gene has CDR1 LNHNV and CDR2 YYDKDF (reference sequence). The V segment lost 2 bases and the J segment 5 bases; nucleotides outside the gene matches: 10. CDR3 size: 17 residues. DNA for the CDR3: TGTGCCACCAGCAGACCGCATCCCGGGACAGGGGGCAACGAGCAGTACTTC. Translation: CATSRPHPGTGGNEQYF.

This clonotype was observed at least ten times. The chain carries TRBV7-3 and TRBJ2-5, with D possibly being TRBD1 or TRBD2 (5 bases each). V lost 3 bases, J lost 3 bases, and 8 bases lay in between. Germline CDR1 and CDR2: SGHTA and FQGTGA. The CDR3 runs 13 residues. In nucleotides, the CDR3 is TGTGCCAGCAGCTTCGGGGCAAAAGAGACCCAGTACTTC. Amino acids: CASSFGAKETQYF.

This clonotype was seen repeatedly, ten times or more. The chain links TRBV28 to TRBJ2-2; D uncertain. Trimming removed 7 bases at V and 5 bases at J, with 14 bases between. This CDR3 spans 14 amino acids. Germline values: CDR1 MDHEN, CDR2 SYDVKM. CDR3 residues: CASTKGGRTGELFF. CDR3 sequence (DNA): TGTGCCAGCACCAAGGGCGGCCGGACCGGGGAGCTGTTTTTT.

This clonotype was observed many times. The chain employs TRBV20-1 and TRBJ1-2; TRBD1 agrees at 10 bases. The germline V gene has CDR1 DFQATT and CDR2 SNEGSKA (reference sequence). The CDR3 is 16 residues long. The J segment lost 5 bases and the V segment lost 1 base, leaving 10 bases of the junction unmatched. The CDR3: CSARGTGTGEEYGYTF. The CDR3, as DNA: TGCAGTGCTAGAGGGACTGGGACAGGGGAAGAATATGGCTACACCTTC.

This clonotype showed up many times. The chain recombines TRBV7-9 with TRBJ1-4, with 8 bases lining up with TRBD1. Germline V gene data show CDR1 as SEHNR and CDR2 as FQNEAQ (reference sequence). The CDR3 runs 15 residues. J was trimmed by 6 bases and V by 1 base; bases with no gene match: 4. CDR3 in amino acids: CASSLGDRWDEKLFF. The CDR3 bases are TGTGCCAGCAGCTTAGGGGACAGGTGGGATGAAAAACTGTTTTTT. The full variable domain, its missing parts supplied by reference TRBV7-9 and TRBJ1-4, is DTGVSQNPRHKITKRGQNVTFRCDPISEHNRLYWYRQTLGQGPEFLTYFQNEAQLEKSRLLSDRFSAERPKGSFSTLEIQRTEQGDSAMYLCASSLGDRWDEKLFFGSGTQLSVL.

This clonotype was detected ten times or more. CDR3 loop: CASSLVAGIDTEAFF. The CDR3 DNA reads as TGTGCCAGCAGCTTGGTTGCAGGGATCGACACTGAAGCTTTCTTT. The rearrangement links TRBV7-9 to TRBJ1-1; TRBD1 might be the D (5 bases). The germline V gene encodes CDR1 SEHNR and CDR2 FQNEAQ (reference sequence). The CDR3 is 15 amino acids. V lost 3 bases to trimming and J lost 3 bases, with 14 bases between them.

This clonotype was counted at least ten times. CDR3 in amino acids: CASSLGAGTGGDEQFF. DNA for the CDR3: TGCGCCAGCAGCTTGGGGGCCGGGACAGGGGGTGATGAGCAGTTCTTC. The chain is built from TRBV5-1 and TRBJ2-1; 11 bases match TRBD1. Germline trimming cut 0 bases from V and 8 bases from J; bases unmatched to any gene: 7. The germline V gene has CDR1 SGHRS and CDR2 YFSETQ. The CDR3 spans 16 residues.

This clonotype was seen at least ten times. The chain couples TRBV29-1 to TRBJ1-1; TRBD1 aligns across 10 bases. Looked up from germline, CDR1 is SQVTM and CDR2 is ANQGSEA. The CDR3 consists of 13 residues. V gave up 5 bases and J gave up 6 bases; unmatched junction bases: 6. In nucleotides, the CDR3 is TGCAGCGTTTTGACAGGGGGCTACCCTGAAGCTTTCTTT. Translated, it gives CSVLTGGYPEAFF.